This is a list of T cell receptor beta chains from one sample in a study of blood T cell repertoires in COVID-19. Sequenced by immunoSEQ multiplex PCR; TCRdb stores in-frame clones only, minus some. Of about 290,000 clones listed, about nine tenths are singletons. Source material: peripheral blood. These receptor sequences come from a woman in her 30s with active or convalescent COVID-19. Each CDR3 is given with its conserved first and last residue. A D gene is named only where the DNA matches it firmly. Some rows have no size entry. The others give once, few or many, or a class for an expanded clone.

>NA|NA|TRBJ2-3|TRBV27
CASSTRNTQYF
TGTGCCAGCAGTACGAGGAATACGCAGTATTTT
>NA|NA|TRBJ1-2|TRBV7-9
CASSPHRADYGYTF
TGTGCCAGCAGCCCCCACAGGGCTGACTATGGCTACACCTTC
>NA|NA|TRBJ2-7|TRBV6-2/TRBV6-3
CASRPFTMRNEQYF
TGTGCCAGCAGACCTTTCACTATGCGCAACGAGCAGTACTTC
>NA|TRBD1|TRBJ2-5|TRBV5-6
CASSPGGRETQYF
TGTGCCAGCAGCCCAGGGGGCAGGGAGACCCAGTACTTC
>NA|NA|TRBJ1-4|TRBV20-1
CSASQGQREKLFF
TGCAGTGCTAGTCAGGGGCAGCGTGAAAAACTGTTTTTT
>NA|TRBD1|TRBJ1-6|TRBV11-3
CASSLGGDRRHSPLHF
TGTGCCAGCAGCTTAGGCGGGGACAGGAGGCATTCACCCCTCCACTTT
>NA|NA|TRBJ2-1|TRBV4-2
CAARDSYNEQFF
TGTGCCGCACGGGACTCCTACAATGAGCAGTTCTTC
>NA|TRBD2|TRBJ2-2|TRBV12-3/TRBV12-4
CASSLRGGGELFF
TGTGCCAGCAGTTTACGGGGGGGCGGGGAGCTGTTTTTT
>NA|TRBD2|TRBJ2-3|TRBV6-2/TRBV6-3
CASSYGTSGGPRDTQYF
TGTGCCAGCAGTTACGGTACTAGCGGGGGCCCCCGGGATACGCAGTATTTT
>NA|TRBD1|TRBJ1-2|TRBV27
CASSLRNRGHGYTF
TGTGCCAGCAGTTTAAGGAACAGGGGTCATGGCTACACCTTC
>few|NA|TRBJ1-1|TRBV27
CASSPRDKNTEAFF
TGTGCCAGCAGTCCCCGGGACAAAAACACTGAAGCTTTCTTT
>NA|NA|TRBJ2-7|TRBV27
CASSSQGPSRGSYEQYF
TGTGCCAGCAGTTCCCAGGGGCCCTCCCGAGGGAGCTACGAGCAGTACTTC
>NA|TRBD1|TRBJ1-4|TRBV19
CASSIVLGQGNEKLFF
TGTGCCAGTAGTATAGTACTGGGACAGGGAAATGAAAAACTGTTTTTT
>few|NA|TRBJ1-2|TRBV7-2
CASSVGQNYGYTF
TGTGCCAGCAGCGTAGGACAGAACTATGGCTACACCTTC
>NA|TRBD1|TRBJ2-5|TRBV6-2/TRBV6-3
CASSYSGQGAQETQYF
TGTGCCAGCAGTTACTCGGGGCAGGGGGCTCAAGAGACCCAGTACTTC
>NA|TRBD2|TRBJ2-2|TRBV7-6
CASSERGNTGELFF
TGTGCCAGCAGCGAGCGGGGGAACACCGGGGAGCTGTTTTTT
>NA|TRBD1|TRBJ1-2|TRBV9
CASSTPGQGKYGYTF
TGTGCCAGCAGCACCCCGGGACAGGGGAAGTATGGCTACACCTTC
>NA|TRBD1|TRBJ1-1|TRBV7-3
CASSPSTGDTEAFF
TGTGCCAGCAGCCCCTCCACAGGGGACACTGAAGCTTTCTTT
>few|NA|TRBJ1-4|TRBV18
CASSRSGIRAEKLFF
TGTGCCAGCTCACGCTCAGGGATACGGGCTGAAAAACTGTTTTTT
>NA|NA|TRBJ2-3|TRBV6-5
CASSRLNPGTDTQYF
TGTGCCAGCAGTCGACTGAACCCCGGCACAGATACGCAGTATTTT
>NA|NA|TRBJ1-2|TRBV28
CASRPGQLPLTF
TGTGCCAGCAGACCGGGACAACTCCCTCTCACCTTC
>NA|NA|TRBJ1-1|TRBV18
CASSRPANTEAFF
TGTGCCAGCTCGAGGCCGGCGAACACTGAAGCTTTCTTT
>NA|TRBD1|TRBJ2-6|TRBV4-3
CASSQVGTGVHSGANVLTF
TGCGCCAGCAGCCAAGTAGGGACAGGGGTCCACTCTGGGGCCAACGTCCTGACTTTC
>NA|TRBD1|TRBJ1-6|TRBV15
CATSRDTPGTGYYNSPLHF
TGTGCCACCAGCAGAGATACCCCCGGGACAGGGTATTATAATTCACCCCTCCACTTT
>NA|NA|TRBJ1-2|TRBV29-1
CSVEVAGAFNYGYTF
TGCAGCGTTGAAGTAGCAGGGGCCTTCAACTATGGCTACACCTTC
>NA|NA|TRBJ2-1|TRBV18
CASSPSLGGSYNEQFF
TGTGCCAGCTCTCCCTCCTTGGGGGGCTCCTACAATGAGCAGTTCTTC
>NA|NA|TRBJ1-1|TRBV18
CASSPPAGRNTEAFF
TGTGCCAGCTCACCACCGGCTGGGCGGAACACTGAAGCTTTCTTT
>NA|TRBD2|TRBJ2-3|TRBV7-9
CASSPLAGGQDTQYF
TGTGCCAGCAGCCCACTAGCGGGGGGGCAAGATACGCAGTATTTT
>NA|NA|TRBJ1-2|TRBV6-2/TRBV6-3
CASSYRGRAYGYTF
TGTGCCAGCAGTTACAGGGGCAGGGCCTATGGCTACACCTTC
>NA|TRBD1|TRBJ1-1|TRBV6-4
CASSEPATGTGGTEAFF
TGTGCCAGCAGTGAACCCGCGACCGGGACAGGGGGCACTGAAGCTTTCTTT
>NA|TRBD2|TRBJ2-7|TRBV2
CASRVAGGPGEQYF
TGTGCCAGCAGGGTAGCGGGGGGTCCGGGCGAGCAGTACTTC
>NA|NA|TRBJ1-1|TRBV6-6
CASSYSGGLNTEAFF
TGTGCCAGCAGTTACTCGGGGGGGTTGAACACTGAAGCTTTCTTT
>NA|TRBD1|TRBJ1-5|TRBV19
CASSPQGAGNQPQHF
TGTGCCAGTAGCCCACAGGGGGCTGGCAATCAGCCCCAGCATTTT
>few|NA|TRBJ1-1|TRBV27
CASSPQGNTEAFF
TGTGCCAGCAGTCCACAGGGGAACACTGAAGCTTTCTTT
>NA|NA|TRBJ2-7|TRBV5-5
CASSLARSLNEQYF
TGTGCCAGCAGCTTGGCTAGGTCTCTTAACGAGCAGTACTTC